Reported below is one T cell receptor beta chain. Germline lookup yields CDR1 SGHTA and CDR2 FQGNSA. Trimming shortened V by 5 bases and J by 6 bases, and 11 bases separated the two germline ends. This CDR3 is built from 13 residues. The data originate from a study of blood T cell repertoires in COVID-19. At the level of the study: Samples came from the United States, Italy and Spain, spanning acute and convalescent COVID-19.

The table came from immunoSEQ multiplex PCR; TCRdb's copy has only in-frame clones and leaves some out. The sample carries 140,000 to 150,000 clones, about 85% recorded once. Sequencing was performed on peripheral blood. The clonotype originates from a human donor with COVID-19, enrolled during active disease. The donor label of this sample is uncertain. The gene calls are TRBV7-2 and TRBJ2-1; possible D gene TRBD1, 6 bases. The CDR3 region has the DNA TGTGCCAGCAGCCGCATACAGGGCAATGAGCAGTTCTTC. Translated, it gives CASSRIQGNEQFF.